This record covers a single TCR beta chain. Only in-frame clones appear in the TCRdb table, and some are missing; sequencing was by immunoSEQ multiplex PCR. In the table there are 250,000 or so clones, approximately 89% of which are singletons. The data were taken from a study of blood T cell repertoires in COVID-19. The wider study: T cells, B-cell-depleted T cells, or PBMCs supplied cDNA or gDNA.

V was pared by 4 bases and J by 5 bases, with 20 bases of the junction left unmatched. CDR1 and CDR2 (germline): MGHDK, SYGVNS. The CDR3 is made up of 18 amino acids. Sequencing used peripheral blood. The genes are TRBV25-1 and TRBJ2-7; TRBD1 matches 7 bases. This receptor was taken from a man aged 35 to 55 with active or convalescent COVID-19. Written as DNA, the CDR3 is TGTGCCAGCAGTGGCCCTACCGGCGCCCAGGGGGATATCCACGAGCAGTACTTC. This translates into CASSGPTGAQGDIHEQYF.